These 26 T cell receptor beta chains came from one sample sequenced in a study of blood T cell repertoires in COVID-19. Assay used: immunoSEQ multiplex PCR; TCRdb lists only in-frame clones, some missing. The table shows roughly 250,000 clones, with about 87% occurring only once. The sample was peripheral blood. These receptors all come from a man between 60 and 70 years old who had recovered from COVID-19.

The chain uses TRBV25-1 and TRBJ1-6; perhaps TRBD1 as D (5 bases). The CDR3 spans 14 residues. Germline-derived CDR1 and CDR2 are MGHDK and SYGVNS. Trimming stripped 6 bases from V and 6 bases from J, with 12 bases between. CDR3 residues: CASRRDGGNSPLHF. The CDR3 nucleotides read TGTGCCAGCAGGCGGGACGGGGGTAATTCACCCCTCCACTTT.

This clone has just a few counts. J is TRBJ2-2 and V is TRBV7-9; TRBD2 agrees at 9 bases. The CDR3 consists of 16 residues. Germline CDR1 is SEHNR and CDR2 is FQNEAQ (reference sequence). After removal of 5 bases from V and 4 bases from J, the junction contained 8 bases not matched to a gene. Written as DNA, the CDR3 is TGTGCCAGCAGCCCCCAAGCGGGGGGCGGCACCGGGGAGCTGTTTTTT. Protein product: CASSPQAGGGTGELFF.

The chain carries TRBV7-3 and TRBJ2-2, with TRBD1 identical over 7 bases. The V gene end was trimmed by 4 bases and the J gene end by 0 bases; junction bases not matched to a gene: 2. The CDR3 totals 15 residues. Per germline, CDR1 SGHTA and CDR2 FQGTGA. The CDR3 DNA reads as TGTGCCAGCAGCTCCACAGGGGCGAACACCGGGGAGCTGTTTTTT. Its protein is CASSSTGANTGELFF.

The gene calls are TRBV2 and TRBJ2-7; 7 nucleotides agree with TRBD1. V dropped 5 bases and J dropped 4; count of bases not matched to a gene: 2. The CDR3 is made up of 12 amino acids. The germline gives CDR1 SNHLY, CDR2 FYNNEI. The CDR3 region is CASSPQGYEQYF. The DNA of the CDR3 is TGTGCCAGCAGTCCACAGGGGTACGAGCAGTACTTC.

V gene TRBV9 combines with J gene TRBJ2-3, with 14 bases aligning to TRBD2. CDR3 length equals 16 residues. CDR1 is SGDLS, CDR2 YYNGEE, per germline. The ends lost 4 bases at V and 1 base at J; junction bases unmatched: 2. CDR3 loop: CASSSGLAGGTDTQYF. CDR3 in DNA: TGTGCCAGCAGCTCGGGACTAGCGGGGGGCACAGATACGCAGTATTTT. The full variable domain, in which reference TRBV9 and TRBJ2-3 provide the parts outside the CDR3, is DSGVTQTPKHLITATGQRVTLRCSPRSGDLSVYWYQQSLDQGLQFLIQYYNGEERAKGNILERFSAQQFPDLHSELNLSSLELGDSALYFCASSSGLAGGTDTQYFGPGTRLTVL.

CDR3 protein: CASSVSPGPDRAGDTQYF. The CDR3 bases are TGTGCCAGCAGCGTTAGCCCCGGACCGGACAGGGCAGGAGATACGCAGTATTTT. The chain recombines TRBV9 with TRBJ2-3; TRBD1 matches 8 bases. CDR1 is SGDLS, CDR2 YYNGEE, per germline. V was pared by 2 bases and J by 5 bases, with 16 bases of the junction left unmatched. This CDR3 has 18 amino acids.

The rearrangement joins TRBV20-1 to TRBJ2-5; TRBD1 is a possible D gene (6 bases). V lost 3 bases, J lost 4 bases, and 15 bases lay in between. Looked up from germline, CDR1 is DFQATT and CDR2 is SNEGSKA (reference sequence). This CDR3 contains 14 residues. The CDR3 here is CSASSSGGGETQYF. CDR3 nucleotide sequence: TGCAGTGCTAGTAGTTCTGGGGGCGGAGAGACCCAGTACTTC.

This sequence joins TRBV6-5 and TRBJ1-6; tentative D call: TRBD1 (6 bases). The CDR3 loop spans 15 amino acids. CDR1 is MNHEY, CDR2 SVGAGI, per germline. Trimming cost V 5 bases and J 7 bases, with 15 bases left between them. The CDR3 is CASSLGDNRNSPLHF. The DNA of the CDR3 is TGTGCCAGCAGTCTTGGGGACAACCGGAATTCACCCCTCCACTTT.

The chain is built from TRBV6-6 and TRBJ1-6; TRBD1 is a possible D gene (6 bases). The CDR3 covers 15 residues. The V gene's germline CDR1 is MNHNY and CDR2 SVGAGI (reference sequence). V was shortened by 4 bases and J by 7 bases, with 14 bases between the two germline ends. CDR3 DNA: TGTGCCAGCAGTTGGATCAGGGGTCCCAATTCACCCCTCCACTTT. Translation gives CASSWIRGPNSPLHF.

CDR3 sequence reads: CASREGGGDGSYEQYF. In DNA, the CDR3 is TGTGCCAGCAGGGAGGGCGGGGGCGACGGCTCCTACGAGCAGTACTTC. The chain has TRBV11-2 and TRBJ2-7; D possibly corresponds to TRBD2 (7 bases). V gave up 6 bases and J gave up 0 bases, with 18 bases separating them. CDR1 and CDR2 (germline): SGHAT, FQNNGV. The CDR3 totals 16 residues. Full variable domain (remainder filled in from reference TRBV11-2 and TRBJ2-7): EAGVAQSPRYKIIEKRQSVAFWCNPISGHATLYWYQQILGQGPKLLIQFQNNGVVDDSQLPKDRFSAERLKGVDSTLKIQPAKLEDSAVYLCASREGGGDGSYEQYFGPGTRLTVT.

This chain connects TRBV7-8 to TRBJ1-2, with TRBD1 matching 7 bases. The CDR3 is 14 residues long. Germline V gene lookup returns CDR1 SGHVS and CDR2 FQNEAQ. The junction had 4 bases not matched to a gene; V was cut back by 5 bases and J by 1 base. The chain's CDR3 is CASSRQGFNYGYTF. CDR3 coding DNA: TGTGCCAGCAGCCGACAGGGATTTAACTATGGCTACACCTTC.

The chain employs TRBV7-9 and TRBJ2-2, with unresolved D. Trimming took 1 base from V and 0 from J, leaving 6 bases between them. The CDR3 extends over 15 amino acids. Germline V CDR1 and CDR2: SEHNR, FQNEAQ (reference sequence). The CDR3 DNA follows: TGTGCCAGCAGCTTAGACATTACGAACACCGGGGAGCTGTTTTTT. Protein: CASSLDITNTGELFF.

Here the CDR3 reads CAWSHGVQETQYF. The CDR3 coding sequence is TGTGCCTGGAGTCACGGGGTACAAGAGACCCAGTACTTC. The gene calls are TRBV30 and TRBJ2-5; D possibly corresponds to TRBD2 (5 bases). This CDR3 spans 13 amino acids. Germline V gene sequence: CDR1 GTSNPN, CDR2 SVGIG (reference sequence). With 2 bases removed from V and 2 bases from J, the gap between germline ends came to 9 bases.

The rearrangement links TRBV19 to TRBJ2-3; 7 positions agree with TRBD2. In germline, CDR1 is LNHDA, CDR2 SQIVND (reference sequence). V gave up 6 bases and J gave up 6 bases; unmatched junction bases: 24. This CDR3 has 19 amino acids. CDR3 region: CASSLPIPGPRGDRDTQYF. The CDR3 DNA is TGTGCCAGTAGCCTTCCCATACCGGGACCTCGGGGGGATCGGGATACGCAGTATTTT.

V gene TRBV7-3 combines with J gene TRBJ2-3; D may be TRBD1 (6 bases). This CDR3 contains 15 residues. V shed 3 bases and J shed 5 bases, with 15 bases lying between them. Germline V gene data show CDR1 as SGHTA and CDR2 as FQGTGA. The CDR3 here is CASSLTGSSGDTQYF. CDR3 coding DNA: TGTGCCAGCAGCTTGACAGGATCTTCGGGAGATACGCAGTATTTT.

The CDR3 protein is CASREDRMPYEQYF. DNA for the CDR3: TGTGCCAGCAGAGAGGACAGGATGCCCTACGAGCAGTACTTC. The rearrangement joins TRBV2 to TRBJ2-7; 7 nucleotides match TRBD1. The trim removed 6 bases at V and 2 bases at J, leaving 7 bases unmatched. CDR1 SNHLY and CDR2 FYNNEI come from the germline V gene. The CDR3 is made up of 14 amino acids.

The V and J genes are TRBV5-1 and TRBJ2-7; 13 positions agree with TRBD2. CDR1 is SGHRS, CDR2 YFSETQ, per germline. Trimming took 0 bases from V and 3 from J; bases not matched to a gene: 9. This CDR3 is built from 18 residues. CDR3: CASSLGPKTSGGFYEQYF. CDR3 sequence (DNA): TGCGCCAGCAGCTTGGGTCCCAAGACTAGCGGGGGGTTCTACGAGCAGTACTTC. Looking up the rest from reference TRBV5-1 and TRBJ2-7 gives the full variable domain: KAGVTQTPRYLIKTRGQQVTLSCSPISGHRSVSWYQQTPGQGLQFLFEYFSETQRNKGNFPGRFSGRQFSNSRSEMNVSTLELGDSALYLCASSLGPKTSGGFYEQYFGPGTRLTVT.

The chain carries TRBV10-2 and TRBJ2-5; 10 bases are a match to TRBD2. Trimming took 0 bases from V and 4 from J; bases not matched to a gene: 5. CDR1 is WSHSY, CDR2 SAAADI, per germline. The CDR3 is 16 amino acids. DNA for the CDR3: TGCGCCAGCAGTGAGTCAGCTAGCGGGGGTGGAGAGACCCAGTACTTC. Translated, it gives CASSESASGGGETQYF.

The V and J genes are TRBV6-5 and TRBJ2-3; 7 positions match TRBD1. The germline CDR1 and CDR2 sequences are MNHEY and SVGAGI. The CDR3 extends over 14 amino acids. Trimming at V came to 2 bases and at J to 3 bases, leaving 2 bases not matched to a gene. CDR3 in DNA: TGTGCCAGCAGTTACAGGGACAGTACAGATACGCAGTATTTT. Protein: CASSYRDSTDTQYF.

The chain couples TRBV19 to TRBJ1-5; 7 bases agree with TRBD1. Trimming at V came to 5 bases and at J to 3 bases, leaving 7 bases not matched to a gene. Germline V CDR1 and CDR2: LNHDA, SQIVND (reference sequence). This CDR3 contains 15 residues. CDR3 bases: TGTGCCAGTAGTCCGGACAGGAACTCCAATCAGCCCCAGCATTTT. Translation: CASSPDRNSNQPQHF.

This clone was found a few times. The chain links TRBV19 to TRBJ1-1; the D is unclear. The CDR3 is 12 residues long. Germline V gene lookup returns CDR1 LNHDA and CDR2 SQIVND (reference sequence). V was trimmed by 7 bases and J by 9 bases, leaving 15 bases between them. The CDR3, as DNA: TGTGCCAGTACCTCTCGCGGTCAACAAGCTTTCTTT. Translating gives CASTSRGQQAFF.

The gene calls are TRBV4-1 and TRBJ1-2, with TRBD1 matching over 10 bases. CDR3 length: 15 residues. Germline values: CDR1 MGHRA, CDR2 YSYEKL. With V trimmed by 4 bases and J by 4 bases, 6 bases remained unmatched. CDR3: CASSPGQGVRYGYTF. The CDR3, as DNA: TGCGCCAGCAGCCCCGGACAGGGGGTTCGCTATGGCTACACCTTC.

The CDR3 region is CASSDSPGQGENEQFF. The CDR3, as DNA: TGTGCCAGCAGCGATTCCCCGGGACAGGGGGAGAATGAGCAGTTCTTC. The genes are TRBV2 and TRBJ2-1, with TRBD1 matching 11 bases. The CDR3 has 16 amino acids. Per the germline V gene, CDR1 is SNHLY and CDR2 is FYNNEI. After removal of 6 bases from V and 7 bases from J, the junction contained 11 bases not matched to a gene.

The chain recombines TRBV19 with TRBJ2-5; no reliable D call. Germline V lookup: CDR1 LNHDA, CDR2 SQIVND (reference sequence). V was cut by 5 bases and J by 3 bases, with 13 bases left in between. The CDR3 is 14 amino acids. CDR3 sequence (DNA): TGTGCCAGTAGTCCTCGCGGCCCAGAAGAGACCCAGTACTTC. It specifies CASSPRGPEETQYF.

The chain recombines TRBV19 with TRBJ1-1; D is possibly TRBD1 (5 bases). The ends were cut back, 5 bases at V and 2 bases at J, with 18 bases in the middle. The length of the CDR3 is 16 residues. Germline V gene data show CDR1 as LNHDA and CDR2 as SQIVND (reference sequence). The CDR3 coding sequence is TGTGCCAGTAGTCCAATGCAGGGCGCTTCTAACACTGAAGCTTTCTTT. As protein: CASSPMQGASNTEAFF.

The V gene is TRBV30, the J gene TRBJ1-4, with D possibly matching TRBD1 (6 bases). The V end was cut by 1 base, the J end by 6 bases, with 18 bases between. Germline CDR1 is GTSNPN and CDR2 is SVGIG (reference sequence). This CDR3 comprises 16 residues. The CDR3: CAWSDPKTGIDEKLFF. The CDR3 nucleotides are TGTGCCTGGAGTGACCCAAAGACAGGAATTGATGAAAAACTGTTTTTT.